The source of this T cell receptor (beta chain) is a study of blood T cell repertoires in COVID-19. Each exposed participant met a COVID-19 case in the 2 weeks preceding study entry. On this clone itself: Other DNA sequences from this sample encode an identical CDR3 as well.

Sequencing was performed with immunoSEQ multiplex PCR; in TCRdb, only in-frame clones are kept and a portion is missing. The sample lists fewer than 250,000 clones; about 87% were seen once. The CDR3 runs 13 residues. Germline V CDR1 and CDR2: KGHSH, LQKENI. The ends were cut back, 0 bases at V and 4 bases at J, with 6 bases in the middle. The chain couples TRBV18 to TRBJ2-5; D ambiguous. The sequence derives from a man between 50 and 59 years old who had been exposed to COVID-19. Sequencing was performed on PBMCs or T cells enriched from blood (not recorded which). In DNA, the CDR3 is TGTGCCAGCTCACCACCCGGTGGAGAGACCCAGTACTTC. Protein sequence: CASSPPGGETQYF.